One and the same sample provided the 15 T cell receptor beta chains below, sequenced in a study of cytomegalovirus exposure and HLA in healthy donors (dated by TCRdb to between 2016 and 2019). The library came from the immunoSEQ multiplex PCR assay. The multiplex PCR relied on a mix of 60 forward primers for TCR Vbeta segments and 13 reverse primers for TCR Jbeta segments. In TCRdb, the immuneACCESS table is reduced to in-frame sequences with V and J assigned. These tables do not hold every clone; where another copy was compared, an unresolved V gene accounts for under half, and the others remain unexplained. This sample lists about 190,000 clones; around 77% were detected once. The biggest ten clones account for 1.6% of the sample. The sequenced material came from PBMCs. Every receptor here comes from a woman aged 18-29 years in good health and CMV-seronegative.

The sample holds a few counts of this clone. The chain couples TRBV4-3 to TRBJ1-3, with TRBD1 matching over 9 bases. CDR3 length: 19 amino acids. V gave up 1 base and J gave up 0 bases; unmatched junction bases: 10. Germline V gene sequence: CDR1 LGHNA, CDR2 YSLEER. The CDR3 coding sequence is TGCGCCAGCAGCCAAGGCCTAGGACAGGGGTTTTTCTCTGGAAACACCATATATTTT. It encodes CASSQGLGQGFFSGNTIYF.

This clone has a single count. CDR3 sequence reads: CAISESMLLQPNSPLHF. Written as DNA, the CDR3 is TGTGCCATCAGTGAGTCGATGCTCTTACAGCCTAATTCACCCCTCCACTTT. This rearrangement joins TRBV10-3 to TRBJ1-6; D gene unclear. This CDR3 contains 17 residues. V was cut by 0 bases and J by 6 bases, with 15 bases left in between. The germline V gene encodes CDR1 ENHRY and CDR2 SYGVKD.

This chain uses TRBV7-9 with TRBJ1-1; D remains unclear. CDR1 is SEHNR, CDR2 FQNEAQ, per germline (reference sequence). CDR3 length: 14 amino acids. V shed 1 base and J shed 4 bases, with 10 bases lying between them. The chain's CDR3 is CASSLEGGGTEAFF. The DNA of the CDR3 is TGTGCCAGCAGCTTAGAGGGAGGCGGCACTGAAGCTTTCTTT. Full variable domain (missing parts from reference TRBV7-9 and TRBJ1-1): DTGVSQNPRHKITKRGQNVTFRCDPISEHNRLYWYRQTLGQGPEFLTYFQNEAQLEKSRLLSDRFSAERPKGSFSTLEIQRTEQGDSAMYLCASSLEGGGTEAFFGQGTRLTVV.

The V call is TRBV5-6, the J call TRBJ1-6; TRBD1 might be the D (5 bases). From germline, CDR1 is SGHDT and CDR2 YYEEEE. The CDR3 totals 12 residues. V was pared by 3 bases and J by 16 bases, with 14 bases between. The CDR3 DNA reads TGTGCCAGCAGCTGGGGTGGAGGGGAGCTCCACTTT. Amino acid sequence: CASSWGGGELHF. Supplemented by reference TRBV5-6 and TRBJ1-6, the full variable domain reads DAGVTQSPTHLIKTRGQQVTLRCSPKSGHDTVSWYQQALGQGPQFIFQYYEEEERQRGNFPDRFSGHQFPNYSSELNVNALLLGDSALYLCASSWGGGELHFGNGTRLTVT.

This clone was detected once. This chain joins TRBV14 and TRBJ1-6; a possible D gene is TRBD1 (5 bases). CDR1 and CDR2 from the germline V gene are SGHDN and FVKESK. CDR3 size: 15 residues. V lost 2 bases to trimming and J lost 8 bases, with 13 bases between them. CDR3 DNA sequence: TGTGCCAGCAGCCAAACGCGGCGGGGGTATTCACCCCTCCACTTT. It translates to CASSQTRRGYSPLHF.

The chain joins TRBV5-1 to TRBJ2-3; maybe TRBD1 (6 bases). This CDR3 is 13 amino acids long. Between the trimmed V and J ends, which lost 1 base and 6 bases, there was a span of 9 bases. Germline V CDR1 and CDR2: SGHRS, YFSETQ. This CDR3 is CASSLPGEDTQYF. CDR3 in DNA: TGCGCCAGCAGCTTGCCAGGGGAGGATACGCAGTATTTT. Full variable domain (outside the CDR3, taken from reference TRBV5-1 and TRBJ2-3): KAGVTQTPRYLIKTRGQQVTLSCSPISGHRSVSWYQQTPGQGLQFLFEYFSETQRNKGNFPGRFSGRQFSNSRSEMNVSTLELGDSALYLCASSLPGEDTQYFGPGTRLTVL.

This chain connects TRBV7-9 to TRBJ1-2; D is unclear. The CDR3 has 13 residues. The germline V and J ends were trimmed by 5 bases and 8 bases, with 15 bases remaining between them. Germline loops: CDR1 SEHNR, CDR2 FQNEAQ (reference sequence). The CDR3 here is CASSDLGRAGYTF. The CDR3 nucleotides read TGTGCCAGCAGCGATTTAGGGAGGGCGGGCTACACCTTC.

The J gene is TRBJ2-3, the V gene TRBV9, with D tentatively TRBD1 (6 bases). The V and J ends lost 4 bases and 0 bases respectively, with 15 bases between them. CDR1 SGDLS and CDR2 YYNGEE come from the germline V gene. CDR3 length: 16 amino acids. CDR3 coding DNA: TGTGCCAGCAGCAGAATGACAGGATCTAGCACAGATACGCAGTATTTT. Amino acids: CASSRMTGSSTDTQYF.

This clone showed up just a few times. The chain carries TRBV19 and TRBJ1-4, with a weak D call TRBD1 (5 bases). Germline CDR1 LNHDA, CDR2 SQIVND (reference sequence). The CDR3 length is 10 residues. V gave up 11 bases and J gave up 10 bases, with 11 bases separating them. The CDR3 loop is CACFGGKLFF. The CDR3 nucleotides are TGTGCCTGCTTCGGGGGAAAACTGTTTTTT.

This clone was detected ten times or more. V gene TRBV28 combines with J gene TRBJ1-1; D is ambiguous. The V gene's germline CDR1 is MDHEN and CDR2 SYDVKM. The CDR3 totals 14 residues. The germline V and J ends were trimmed by 4 bases and 0 bases, with 9 bases remaining between them. The CDR3 spells CASSSPRMNTEAFF. CDR3 nucleotides: TGTGCCAGCAGTTCCCCGAGGATGAACACTGAAGCTTTCTTT.

This chain joins TRBV19 and TRBJ2-2; 12 bases fit TRBD2. CDR1 and CDR2 from the germline V gene are LNHDA and SQIVND (reference sequence). V shed 4 bases and J 0 bases; nucleotides not matched to a gene: 3. The CDR3 has 17 residues. Here the CDR3 DNA reads TGTGCCAGTAGTAACCGACTAGCGGGAGCGAACACCGGGGAGCTGTTTTTT. Amino acids: CASSNRLAGANTGELFF. The full variable domain, its missing parts supplied by reference TRBV19 and TRBJ2-2, is DGGITQSPKYLFRKEGQNVTLSCEQNLNHDAMYWYRQDPGQGLRLIYYSQIVNDFQKGDIAEGYSVSREKKESFPLTVTSAQKNPTAFYLCASSNRLAGANTGELFFGEGSRLTVL.

The genes are TRBV10-1 and TRBJ2-5; D might be TRBD1 (6 bases). Germline values: CDR1 WNHNN, CDR2 SYGVQD (reference sequence). The CDR3 has 14 residues. V was cut by 4 bases and J by 1 base, with 10 bases left in between. CDR3 sequence: CASSGSDSQETQYF. In DNA, the CDR3 is TGCGCCAGCAGTGGCTCGGACAGCCAAGAGACCCAGTACTTC.

V is TRBV4-2 and J is TRBJ1-1; D not resolved. CDR3 size: 15 residues. In germline, CDR1 is LGHNA, CDR2 YNFKEQ. Between the trimmed V and J ends, which lost 3 bases and 4 bases, there was a span of 15 bases. CDR3 bases: TGTGCCAGCAGCCATTCTGACGCGGATGGCACTGAAGCTTTCTTT. It yields the protein CASSHSDADGTEAFF.

J is TRBJ2-1 and V is TRBV28; D is possibly TRBD2 (5 bases). The V gene's germline CDR1 is MDHEN and CDR2 SYDVKM. The CDR3 covers 15 residues. V was cut by 5 bases and J by 4 bases, with 15 bases left in between. CDR3 sequence: CASSPSGGLYNEQFF. The DNA for the CDR3 is TGTGCCAGCAGTCCATCCGGCGGGCTTTACAATGAGCAGTTCTTC.

The chain recombines TRBV2 with TRBJ2-5, with D possibly TRBD1 on 6 matching bases. The ends were cut back, 8 bases at V and 2 bases at J, with 15 bases in the middle. CDR1 is SNHLY and CDR2 is FYNNEI in the germline V gene. The CDR3 sequence is 14 residues long. The CDR3 reads CASPDATGQETQYF. CDR3 bases: TGTGCCAGCCCGGACGCGACAGGACAAGAGACCCAGTACTTC.